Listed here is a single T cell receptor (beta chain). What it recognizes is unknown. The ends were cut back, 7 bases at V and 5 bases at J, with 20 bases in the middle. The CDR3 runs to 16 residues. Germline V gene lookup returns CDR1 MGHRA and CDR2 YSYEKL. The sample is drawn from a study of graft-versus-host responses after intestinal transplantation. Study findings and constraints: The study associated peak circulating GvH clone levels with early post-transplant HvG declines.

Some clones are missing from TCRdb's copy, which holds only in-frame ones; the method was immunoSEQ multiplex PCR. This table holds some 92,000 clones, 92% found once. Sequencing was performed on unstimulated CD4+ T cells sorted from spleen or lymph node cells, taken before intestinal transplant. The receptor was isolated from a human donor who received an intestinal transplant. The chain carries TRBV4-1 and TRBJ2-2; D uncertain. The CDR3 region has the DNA TGCGCCAGCACCAGAAGACCCCCGGCTGAAACCGGGGAGCTGTTTTTT. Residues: CASTRRPPAETGELFF.